The clone carrying this T cell receptor (beta chain) was seen repeatedly, ten times or more. What it binds is not known. The germline CDR1 and CDR2 sequences are SGDLS and YYNGEE. Trimming left V 0 bases short and J 0 bases short, with 13 bases between. The CDR3 contains 16 residues. Tagging with unique molecular identifiers was a feature of the TCR beta cDNA libraries. TCRdb re-analysed the PCR reads in MiXCR, keeping a single row per CDR3 protein. The sample has 170,000 or so distinct CDR3 sequences, around 30% seen once. This sample is drawn from a study of post-analysis software for immune sequencing data. Study conclusions and caveats: The normalized Chao1 diversity of multiple sclerosis patients was significantly lower than that of controls. Patients had higher frequencies than controls of roughly five TRBV segments, including TRBV5-6, TRBV5-1 and TRBV20-1.

The V and J genes are TRBV9 and TRBJ2-7; D not certain. The specimen sequenced was blood. The clonotype was recovered from a girl aged 10-17 years with multiple sclerosis. CDR3 bases: TGTGCCAGCAGCGTAGGAGGCTATCCTGGCTCCTACGAGCAGTACTTC. Translating gives CASSVGGYPGSYEQYF.